This T cell receptor beta chain was sequenced for a study of regulatory dendritic cells for organ transplantation. Study findings and constraints: Regulatory dendritic cells appeared to expand memory CD8+ clones less than mature ones. Naive T cells showed high diversity, memory cells less, memory CD8+ least. Considerable individual heterogeneity was seen in alloreactive memory CD8+ T cells.

Only in-frame clones appear in the TCRdb table, and some are missing; sequencing was by immunoSEQ multiplex PCR. The sample yields about 38,000 clones, 90% to 95% seen once. The V segment lost 8 bases and the J segment 4 bases; nucleotides outside the gene matches: 4. There are 14 residues in the CDR3. Germline CDR1 MNHEY, CDR2 SMNVEV (reference sequence). As regards this clone: Its antigen is unknown.

The sequencing input was naive CD8+ T cells from blood. The subset: CD45RA+ naive T cells. The receptor comes from a human donor in good health. V gene TRBV27 combines with J gene TRBJ2-1; 11 nucleotides align to TRBD1. The CDR3 region is CASADRGPYNEQFF. CDR3 DNA: TGTGCCAGCGCGGACAGGGGGCCATACAATGAGCAGTTCTTC.